One sample yielded the 6 T cell receptor beta chains listed below, sequenced in a study of T cell clonality in common variable immunodeficiency. Measured with immunoSEQ multiplex PCR; TCRdb has only the in-frame clones, and not every one. This table holds roughly 32,000 clones with no singletons; the top ten claim around a tenth. Sequenced material: peripheral blood mononuclear cells. The receptors were gathered from a person between 18 and 75 years old in good health.

At least ten counts were recorded for this clone. The sequenced fragment ends 3 residues before the CDR3 boundary, so the rest is inferred from the germline J gene. The chain is built from TRBV5-6 and TRBJ2-1, with unresolved D. CDR1 SGHDT and CDR2 YYEEEE come from the germline V gene. V lost 4 bases and J lost 9, with 14 bases in between. The CDR3 is 13 amino acids. CDR3: CASSTQTPLEQFF. The covered CDR3 bases are TGTGCCAGCAGCACGCAGACTCCTCTTGAG.

A remark on this clone: The DNA ends 3 residues before the CDR3 does, and the rest of the CDR3 is filled in from the germline J gene. This rearrangement joins TRBV19 to TRBJ1-2; 9 nucleotides line up with TRBD1. The CDR3 spans 16 residues. Germline V CDR1 and CDR2: LNHDA, SQIVND (reference sequence). This CDR3 is CASTHRTGEVVEGYTF. The CDR3 bases that were read are TGTGCCAGTACCCACCGGACAGGGGAGGTTGTGGAAGGC.

Ten or more counts support this clone. Coverage ceases 3 residues before the CDR3 finishes, and the germline J gene fills in the end. This chain joins TRBV12-3 or TRBV12-4 and TRBJ2-7; 9 bases are a match to TRBD1. V lost 5 bases and J lost 5; bases outside the gene matches: 10. The CDR3 runs to 15 residues. CDR3 protein: CASSGHGQGINEQYF. The part of the CDR3 DNA that was read is TGTGCCAGCAGTGGCCACGGACAGGGGATAAACGAG.

This clone was seen many times. The read stops 3 residues short of the end of the CDR3; the missing end is completed from the germline J gene. The V call is TRBV30, the J call TRBJ2-2; no reliable D call. Germline V gives CDR1 GTSNPN, CDR2 SVGIG (reference sequence). This CDR3 comprises 15 residues. CDR3 sequence: CAWRTGLATNEKLFF. Partial CDR3 DNA: TGTGCCTGGAGGACGGGTCTTGCAACTAATGAAAAG.

In its sample, this clone was seen many times. The CDR3 end lies 3 residues beyond the end of the read and is filled in from the germline J gene. The chain uses TRBV29-1 and TRBJ2-7, with a possible D match to TRBD2 (6 bases). Germline-derived CDR1 and CDR2 are SQVTM and ANQGSEA. The CDR3 covers 14 residues. The CDR3 loop is CNVMGGLSSYEQYF. The sequenced CDR3 bases are TGCAACGTCATGGGGGGTCTGAGCTCCTACGAG.

This clone occurred many times. The sequenced part of the CDR3 DNA is TGCAGTGCTAGGAAGCTAGCGGGAGACGAG. Amino acid sequence: CSARKLAGDE. The full CDR3 reads CSARKLAGDEQYF. The V and J genes are TRBV20-1 and TRBJ2-7; TRBD2 matches 10 bases. The read ends 3 residues early relative to the CDR3; the germline J gene fills the gap. The ends lost 3 bases at V and 5 bases at J; junction bases unmatched: 4. In germline, CDR1 is DFQATT, CDR2 SNEGSKA (reference sequence). CDR3 size: 13 residues.